The rows below give T cell receptor beta chains drawn from one sample of a study of cytomegalovirus exposure and HLA in healthy donors. Repertoires were generated with immunoSEQ multiplex PCR, while TCRdb's copy carries only in-frame clones and drops some. The sample carries roughly 140,000 clones, around 82% recorded once. The sequencing input was PBMCs. These receptors came from a woman between 50 and 59 years old in good health and CMV-seropositive. Both conserved end residues are part of each CDR3. A D gene is named only where the DNA matches it firmly. For some rows the clone size is stated as once, few or many, or as a class when expanded; others skip it.

CDR3 length	clone size	V gene	D gene	J gene	CDR3 protein	CDR3 DNA
13	NA	TRBV5-1	TRBD1	TRBJ2-7	CASSLTGEGQQYF	TGCGCCAGCAGCTTGACAGGGGAAGGCCAGCAGTACTTC
19	NA	TRBV5-6	TRBD1	TRBJ2-2	CASSRRLGQGARGTGELFF	TGTGCCAGCAGCCGGAGGCTAGGACAGGGGGCTCGAGGCACCGGGGAGCTGTTTTTT
11	once	TRBV29-1	TRBD1	TRBJ2-1	CSARDRDEQFF	TGCAGCGCCCGGGACAGGGATGAGCAGTTCTTC
15	once	TRBV7-2	TRBD1	TRBJ2-7	CASGLPGTGAYEQYF	TGTGCCAGCGGTCTACCCGGGACAGGAGCCTACGAGCAGTACTTC
13	NA	TRBV21-1	NA	TRBJ2-7	CASSSRGGHEQYF	TGTGCCAGCAGCTCAAGGGGGGGGCACGAGCAGTACTTC
12	NA	TRBV30	TRBD1	TRBJ2-7	CAFTQGAYEQYF	TGTGCCTTCACACAGGGGGCCTACGAGCAGTACTTC
16	NA	TRBV5-6	NA	TRBJ2-7	CASSFLFDITPYEQYF	TGTGCCAGCAGCTTTCTTTTTGACATTACTCCCTACGAGCAGTACTTC
13	NA	TRBV29-1	TRBD2	TRBJ2-7	CSVDLRGDYEQYF	TGCAGCGTTGACTTGCGGGGGGATTACGAGCAGTACTTC
15	once	TRBV28	TRBD1	TRBJ1-4	CASSSPGTGNEKLFF	TGTGCCAGCAGTTCCCCCGGGACAGGGAATGAAAAACTGTTTTTT
14	NA	TRBV29-1	NA	TRBJ2-6	CSVERATGANVLTF	TGCAGCGTTGAGCGGGCGACTGGGGCCAACGTCCTGACTTTC
12	NA	TRBV19	NA	TRBJ1-1	CASRNRDAEAFF	TGTGCCAGTAGAAACAGGGATGCTGAAGCTTTCTTT
14	NA	TRBV2	TRBD1	TRBJ2-1	CASRTGDAWGEQFF	TGTGCCAGCAGGACAGGGGATGCATGGGGTGAGCAGTTCTTC
14	few	TRBV10-3	NA	TRBJ1-2	CAISEAGADEGYTF	TGTGCCATCAGTGAGGCAGGGGCCGATGAGGGCTACACCTTC
15	NA	TRBV6-6	TRBD1	TRBJ1-3	CASSYTQGSGNTIYF	TGTGCCAGCAGTTACACACAGGGGTCTGGAAACACCATATATTTT
11	NA	TRBV7-2	NA	TRBJ2-5	CASSPVGTQYF	TGTGCCAGCAGCCCCGTCGGTACCCAGTACTTC
19	NA	TRBV19	NA	TRBJ1-5	CASSMFSTTLVRGGQPQHF	TGTGCCAGTAGTATGTTTTCCACTACCCTCGTCCGGGGTGGACAGCCCCAGCATTTT
15	NA	TRBV4-1	NA	TRBJ1-1	CASSPRDIMNTEAFF	TGCGCCAGCAGCCCCAGGGACATCATGAACACTGAAGCTTTCTTT
14	few	TRBV5-1	NA	TRBJ2-7	CASSLQGSSYEQYF	TGCGCCAGCAGCTTGCAGGGGAGCTCCTACGAGCAGTACTTC
14	NA	TRBV30	NA	TRBJ1-2	CAWSPGRGAYGYTF	TGTGCCTGGAGTCCGGGACGCGGGGCTTATGGCTACACCTTC
12	NA	TRBV5-4	NA	TRBJ2-1	CASSLGPNEQFF	TGTGCCAGCAGCTTGGGTCCAAATGAGCAGTTCTTC
15	NA	TRBV6-5	NA	TRBJ2-2	CASSYLGHNTGELFF	TGTGCCAGCAGTTACCTGGGACATAACACCGGGGAGCTGTTTTTT